This T cell receptor beta chain was documented in a study of control samples from healthy donors and cancer patients. Repertoires were generated with immunoSEQ multiplex PCR, while TCRdb's copy carries only in-frame clones and drops some. Of approximately 86,000 clones listed, roughly 84% are singletons. The CDR3 is made up of 15 amino acids. Deletions cut 5 bases from V and 1 base from J, with 14 bases between. From germline, CDR1 is LNHNV and CDR2 YYDKDF (reference sequence). The sequence was obtained from a woman aged 40 to 49 in good health. Source material: blood. This rearrangement joins TRBV15 to TRBJ1-1; possible D gene TRBD1, 5 bases. The CDR3: CATSRSGGANTEAFF. The CDR3 nucleotides read TGTGCCACCAGCCGTTCCGGCGGGGCGAACACTGAAGCTTTCTTT.